This TCR beta chain was retrieved from a study of CD8 T cells in Susac syndrome. Study-wide results and caveats: That the number of individuals in its TCR sequencing and HLA analysis was relatively small was acknowledged by the study.

In the case of this clonotype: Its cognate antigen is unknown.

Peripheral blood CD8+ and CD4+ T cells were profiled by TCR beta sequencing. Through negative isolation, CD4+ and CD8+ T cells were obtained, while TEMRA cells were enriched using FACS. Per germline, CDR1 SQVTM and CDR2 ANQGSEA. The CDR3 is 12 amino acids. V shed 7 bases and J shed 9 bases, with 16 bases lying between them. Random hexamers primed reverse transcription of about 0.45 to 1 ug RNA. In TCRdb, the immunoSEQ multiplex PCR reads were re-called with MiXCR into one record per CDR3 protein. The sample includes 100,000 to 150,000 distinct CDR3 sequences, over 90% of them seen just once. The sequence was collected from a human donor in good health. The sequencing input was CD4+ T cells from PBMCs. The genes are TRBV29-1 and TRBJ2-1; D is perhaps TRBD1 or TRBD2 (5 bases each). The CDR3 region has the DNA TGCAGCGGTCGGGGTCGTGGGGGTGAGCAGTTCTTC. Translating gives CSGRGRGGEQFF.